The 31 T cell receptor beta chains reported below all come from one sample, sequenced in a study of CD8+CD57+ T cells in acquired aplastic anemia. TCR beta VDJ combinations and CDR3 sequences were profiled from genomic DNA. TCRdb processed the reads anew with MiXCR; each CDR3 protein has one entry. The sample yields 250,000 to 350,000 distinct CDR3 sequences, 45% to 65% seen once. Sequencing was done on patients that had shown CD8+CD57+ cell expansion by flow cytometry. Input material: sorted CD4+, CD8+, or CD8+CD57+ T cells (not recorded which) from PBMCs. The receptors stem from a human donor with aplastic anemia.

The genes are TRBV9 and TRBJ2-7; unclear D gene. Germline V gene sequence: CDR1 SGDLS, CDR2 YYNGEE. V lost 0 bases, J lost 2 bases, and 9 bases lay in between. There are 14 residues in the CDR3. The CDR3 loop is CASSVGSYTYEQYF. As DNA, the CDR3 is TGTGCCAGCAGCGTAGGCAGCTACACCTACGAGCAGTACTTC.

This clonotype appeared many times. The CDR3 reads CASSLERVEQYF. CDR3 bases: TGTGCCAGCAGCTTGGAGAGAGTCGAGCAGTACTTC. The chain couples TRBV5-6 to TRBJ2-7; no clear D gene. V was shortened by 0 bases and J by 6 bases, with 7 bases between the two germline ends. Germline loops: CDR1 SGHDT, CDR2 YYEEEE. CDR3 length: 12 residues. The full variable domain, rest sourced from reference TRBV5-6 and TRBJ2-7, is DAGVTQSPTHLIKTRGQQVTLRCSPKSGHDTVSWYQQALGQGPQFIFQYYEEEERQRGNFPDRFSGHQFPNYSSELNVNALLLGDSALYLCASSLERVEQYFGPGTRLTVT.

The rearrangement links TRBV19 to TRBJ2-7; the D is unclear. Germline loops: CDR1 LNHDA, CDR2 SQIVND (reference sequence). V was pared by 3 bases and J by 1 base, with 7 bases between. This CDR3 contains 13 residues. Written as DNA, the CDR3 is TGTGCCAGTAGTATGAAACAGTCCTACGAGCAGTACTTC. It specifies CASSMKQSYEQYF.

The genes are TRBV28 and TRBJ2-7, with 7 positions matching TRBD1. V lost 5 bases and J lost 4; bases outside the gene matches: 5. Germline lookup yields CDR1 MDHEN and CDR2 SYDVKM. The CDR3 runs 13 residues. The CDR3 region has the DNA TGTGCCAGCAGTGACAGGGCAATTTACGAGCAGTACTTC. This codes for CASSDRAIYEQYF.

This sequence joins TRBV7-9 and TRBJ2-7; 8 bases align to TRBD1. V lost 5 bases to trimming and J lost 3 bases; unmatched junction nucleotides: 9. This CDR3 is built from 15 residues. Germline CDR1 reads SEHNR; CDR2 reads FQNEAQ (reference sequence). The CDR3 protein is CASSLGQGLYYEQYF. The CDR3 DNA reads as TGTGCCAGCAGCCTTGGACAGGGTCTTTACTACGAGCAGTACTTC.

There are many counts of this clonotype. CDR3 nucleotides: TGTGCCAGTAGTATCTGGGGGAGCAACTACGAGCAGTACTTC. Translating gives CASSIWGSNYEQYF. The gene calls are TRBV19 and TRBJ2-7; D is perhaps TRBD1 or TRBD2 (5 bases each). Germline loops: CDR1 LNHDA, CDR2 SQIVND (reference sequence). The germline V and J ends were trimmed by 3 bases and 3 bases, with 12 bases remaining between them. This CDR3 is 14 amino acids long. The full variable domain, in which reference TRBV19 and TRBJ2-7 provide the parts outside the CDR3, is DGGITQSPKYLFRKEGQNVTLSCEQNLNHDAMYWYRQDPGQGLRLIYYSQIVNDFQKGDIAEGYSVSREKKESFPLTVTSAQKNPTAFYLCASSIWGSNYEQYFGPGTRLTVT.

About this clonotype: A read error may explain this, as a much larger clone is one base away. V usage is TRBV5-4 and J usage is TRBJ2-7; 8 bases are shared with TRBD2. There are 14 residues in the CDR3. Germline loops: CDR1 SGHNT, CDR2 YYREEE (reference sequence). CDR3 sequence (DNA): TGTGCCAGCAGCTTCGGACTAGCTCTGTACGAGCAGCACTTC. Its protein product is CASSFGLALYEQHF.

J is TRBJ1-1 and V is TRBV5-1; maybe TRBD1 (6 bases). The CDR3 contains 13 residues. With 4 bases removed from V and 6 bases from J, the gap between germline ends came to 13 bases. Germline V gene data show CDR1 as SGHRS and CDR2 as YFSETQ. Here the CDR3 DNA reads TGCGCCAGCAGCGCCACGGGGGCCCCTGAAGCTTTCTTT. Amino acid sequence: CASSATGAPEAFF.

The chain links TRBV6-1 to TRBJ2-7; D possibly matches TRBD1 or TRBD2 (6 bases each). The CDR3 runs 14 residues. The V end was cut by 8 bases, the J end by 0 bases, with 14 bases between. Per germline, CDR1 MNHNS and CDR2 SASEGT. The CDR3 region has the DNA TGTGCCAGCCTAAGGGGGGCCCTCTCCTACGAGCAGTACTTC. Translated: CASLRGALSYEQYF.

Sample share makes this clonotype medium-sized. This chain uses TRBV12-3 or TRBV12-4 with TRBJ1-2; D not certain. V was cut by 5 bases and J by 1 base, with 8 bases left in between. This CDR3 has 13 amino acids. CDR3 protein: CASSPRINYGYTF. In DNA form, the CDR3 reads TGTGCCAGCAGTCCGAGGATTAACTATGGCTACACCTTC.

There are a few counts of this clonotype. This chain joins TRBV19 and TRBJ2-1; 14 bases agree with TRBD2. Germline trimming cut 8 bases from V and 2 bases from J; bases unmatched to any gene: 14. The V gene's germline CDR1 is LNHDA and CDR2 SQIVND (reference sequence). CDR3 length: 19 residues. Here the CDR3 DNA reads TGTGCCAGTCAACCTGCCGGGACTAGCGGGAGACCCCCCTACAATGAGCAGTTCTTC. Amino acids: CASQPAGTSGRPPYNEQFF. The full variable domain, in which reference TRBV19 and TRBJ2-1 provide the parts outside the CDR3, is DGGITQSPKYLFRKEGQNVTLSCEQNLNHDAMYWYRQDPGQGLRLIYYSQIVNDFQKGDIAEGYSVSREKKESFPLTVTSAQKNPTAFYLCASQPAGTSGRPPYNEQFFGPGTRLTVL.

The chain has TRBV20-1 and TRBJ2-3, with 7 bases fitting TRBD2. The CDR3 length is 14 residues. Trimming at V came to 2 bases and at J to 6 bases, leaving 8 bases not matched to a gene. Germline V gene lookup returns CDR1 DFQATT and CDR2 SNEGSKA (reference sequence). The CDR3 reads CSARSSGGYDTQYF. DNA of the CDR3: TGCAGTGCTAGATCGTCCGGGGGGTACGATACGCAGTATTTT.

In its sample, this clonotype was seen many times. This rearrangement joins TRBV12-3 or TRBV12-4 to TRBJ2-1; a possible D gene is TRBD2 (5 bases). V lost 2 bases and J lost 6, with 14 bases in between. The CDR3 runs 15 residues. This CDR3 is CASSLKASPGNEQFF. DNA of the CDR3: TGTGCCAGCAGTTTAAAGGCTAGCCCTGGCAATGAGCAGTTCTTC.

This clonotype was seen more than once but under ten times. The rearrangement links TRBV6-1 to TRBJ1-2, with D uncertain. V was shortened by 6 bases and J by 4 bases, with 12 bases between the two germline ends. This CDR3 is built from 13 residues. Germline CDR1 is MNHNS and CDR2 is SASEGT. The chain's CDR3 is CASSLDGSYGYTF. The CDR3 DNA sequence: TGTGCCAGCAGCCTGGACGGTTCCTATGGCTACACCTTC.

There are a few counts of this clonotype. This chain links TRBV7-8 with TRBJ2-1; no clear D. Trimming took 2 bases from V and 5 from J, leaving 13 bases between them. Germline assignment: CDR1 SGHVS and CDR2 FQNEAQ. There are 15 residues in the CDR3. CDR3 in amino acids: CASSLLAASNNEQFF. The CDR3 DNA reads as TGTGCCAGCAGCTTATTGGCGGCATCTAACAATGAGCAGTTCTTC.

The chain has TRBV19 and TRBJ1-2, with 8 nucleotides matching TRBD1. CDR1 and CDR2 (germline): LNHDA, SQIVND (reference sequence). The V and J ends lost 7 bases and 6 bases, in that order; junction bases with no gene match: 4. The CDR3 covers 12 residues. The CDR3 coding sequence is TGTGCCAGTATCCAGGGGGCGGATGGCTACACCTTC. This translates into CASIQGADGYTF. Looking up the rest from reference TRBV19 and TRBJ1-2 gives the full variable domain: DGGITQSPKYLFRKEGQNVTLSCEQNLNHDAMYWYRQDPGQGLRLIYYSQIVNDFQKGDIAEGYSVSREKKESFPLTVTSAQKNPTAFYLCASIQGADGYTFGSGTRLTVV.

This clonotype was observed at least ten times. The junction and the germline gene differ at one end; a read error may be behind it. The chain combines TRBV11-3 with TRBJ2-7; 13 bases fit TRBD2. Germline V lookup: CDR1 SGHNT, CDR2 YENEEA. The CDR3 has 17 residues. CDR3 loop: CANSPGLAGAGWDEQYF. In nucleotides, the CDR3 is TGTGCCAACAGCCCCGGACTAGCGGGAGCGGGATGGGACGAGCAGTACTTC.

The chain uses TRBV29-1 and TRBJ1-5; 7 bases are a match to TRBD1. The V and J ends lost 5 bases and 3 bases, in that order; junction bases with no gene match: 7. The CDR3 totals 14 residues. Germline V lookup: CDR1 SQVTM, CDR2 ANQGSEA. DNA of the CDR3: TGCAGCGTTCTCGGGACAGCGAACAATCAGCCCCAGCATTTT. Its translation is CSVLGTANNQPQHF.

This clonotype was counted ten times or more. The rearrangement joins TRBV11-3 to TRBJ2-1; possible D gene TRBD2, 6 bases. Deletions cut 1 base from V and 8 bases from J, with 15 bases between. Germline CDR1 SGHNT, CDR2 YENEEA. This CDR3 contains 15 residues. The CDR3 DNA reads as TGTGCCAGCAGCTTAGTTGGAGGATCTAGCGATGAGCAGTTCTTC. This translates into CASSLVGGSSDEQFF. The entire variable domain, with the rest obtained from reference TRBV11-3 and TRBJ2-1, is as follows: EAGVVQSPRYKIIEKKQPVAFWCNPISGHNTLYWYLQNLGQGPELLIRYENEEAVDDSQLPKDRFSAERLKGVDSTLKIQPAELGDSAVYLCASSLVGGSSDEQFFGPGTRLTVL.

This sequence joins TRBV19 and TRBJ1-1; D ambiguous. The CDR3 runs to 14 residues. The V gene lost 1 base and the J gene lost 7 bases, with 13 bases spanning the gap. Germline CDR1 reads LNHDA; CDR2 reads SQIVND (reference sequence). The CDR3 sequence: CASSIAGDISEAFF. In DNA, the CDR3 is TGTGCCAGTAGTATAGCGGGAGACATTAGTGAAGCTTTCTTT.

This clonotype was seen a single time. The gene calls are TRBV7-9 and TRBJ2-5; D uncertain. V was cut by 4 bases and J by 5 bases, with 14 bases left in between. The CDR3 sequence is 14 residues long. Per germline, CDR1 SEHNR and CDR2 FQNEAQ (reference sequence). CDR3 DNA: TGTGCCAGCAGCTCCCGACGGGTCGGCGAGACCCAGTACTTC. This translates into CASSSRRVGETQYF.

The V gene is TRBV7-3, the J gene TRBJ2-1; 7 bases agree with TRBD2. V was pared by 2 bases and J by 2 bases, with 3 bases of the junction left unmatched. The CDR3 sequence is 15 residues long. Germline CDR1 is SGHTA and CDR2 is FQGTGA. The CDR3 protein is CASSLARGAYNEQFF. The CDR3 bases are TGTGCCAGCAGCTTAGCCCGGGGGGCCTACAATGAGCAGTTCTTC.

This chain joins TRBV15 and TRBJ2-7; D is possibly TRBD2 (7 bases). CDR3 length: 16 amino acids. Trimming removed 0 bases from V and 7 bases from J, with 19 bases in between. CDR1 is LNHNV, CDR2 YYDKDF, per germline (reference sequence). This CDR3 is CATSRDQGGGGWEQYF. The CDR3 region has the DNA TGTGCCACCAGCAGAGATCAAGGTGGGGGGGGCTGGGAGCAGTACTTC. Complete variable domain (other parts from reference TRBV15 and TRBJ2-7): DAMVIQNPRYQVTQFGKPVTLSCSQTLNHNVMYWYQQKSSQAPKLLFHYYDKDFNNEADTPDNFQSRRPNTSFCFLDIRSPGLGDTAMYLCATSRDQGGGGWEQYFGPGTRLTVT.

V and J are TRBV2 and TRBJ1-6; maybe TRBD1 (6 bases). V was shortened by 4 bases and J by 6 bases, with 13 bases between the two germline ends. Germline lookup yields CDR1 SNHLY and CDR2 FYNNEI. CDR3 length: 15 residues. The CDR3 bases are TGTGCCAGCAGTGGATTACAGGGTTCTAATTCACCCCTCCACTTT. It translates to CASSGLQGSNSPLHF.

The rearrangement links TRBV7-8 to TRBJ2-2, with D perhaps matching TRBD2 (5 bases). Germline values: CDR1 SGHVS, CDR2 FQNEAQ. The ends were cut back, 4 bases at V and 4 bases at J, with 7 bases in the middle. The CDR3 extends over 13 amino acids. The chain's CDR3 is CASSSTTTGELFF. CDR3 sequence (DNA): TGTGCCAGCAGCTCGACTACCACCGGGGAGCTGTTTTTT.

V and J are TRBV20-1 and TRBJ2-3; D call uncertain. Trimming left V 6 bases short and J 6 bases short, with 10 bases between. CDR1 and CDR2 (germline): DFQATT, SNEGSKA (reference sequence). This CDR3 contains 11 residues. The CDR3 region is CSALQRDTQYF. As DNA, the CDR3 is TGCAGTGCACTGCAAAGGGATACGCAGTATTTT.

This CDR3 reads CASSFGGTVNEQFF. In DNA form, the CDR3 reads TGTGCCAGCAGTTTTGGCGGGACCGTCAATGAGCAGTTCTTC. The chain is built from TRBV12-3 or TRBV12-4 and TRBJ2-1; possibly TRBD2 for D (6 bases). The V end lost 3 bases, the J end lost 6 bases, and 12 bases lay between the germline ends. This CDR3 has 14 residues.

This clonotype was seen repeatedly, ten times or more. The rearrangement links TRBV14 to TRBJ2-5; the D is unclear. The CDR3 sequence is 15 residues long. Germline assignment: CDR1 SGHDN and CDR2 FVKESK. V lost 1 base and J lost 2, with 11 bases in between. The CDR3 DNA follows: TGTGCCAGCAGCCAAGTTTCGGCAAGGCAAGAGACCCAGTACTTC. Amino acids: CASSQVSARQETQYF. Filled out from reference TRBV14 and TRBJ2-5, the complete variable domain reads EAGVTQFPSHSVIEKGQTVTLRCDPISGHDNLYWYRRVMGKEIKFLLHFVKESKQDESGMPNNRFLAERTGGTYSTLKVQPAELEDSGVYFCASSQVSARQETQYFGPGTRLLVL.

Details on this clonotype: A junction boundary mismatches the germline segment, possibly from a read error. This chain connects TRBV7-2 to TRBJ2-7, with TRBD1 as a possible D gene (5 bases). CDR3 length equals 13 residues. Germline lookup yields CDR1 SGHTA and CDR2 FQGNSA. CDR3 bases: TGTGCCAGCAGCCAACAGGTTGAAGGGCCGCCGAACTTC. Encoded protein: CASSQQVEGPPNF.

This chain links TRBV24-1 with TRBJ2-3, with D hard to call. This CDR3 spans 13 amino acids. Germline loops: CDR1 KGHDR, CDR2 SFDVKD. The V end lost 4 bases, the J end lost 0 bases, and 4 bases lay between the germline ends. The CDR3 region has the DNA TGTGCCACCAGTGAGGGGAGCACAGATACGCAGTATTTT. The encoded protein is CATSEGSTDTQYF.

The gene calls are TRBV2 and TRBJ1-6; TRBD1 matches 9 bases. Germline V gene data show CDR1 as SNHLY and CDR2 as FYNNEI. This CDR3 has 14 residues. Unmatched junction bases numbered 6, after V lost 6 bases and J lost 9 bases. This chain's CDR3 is CASSYRGQGSPLHF. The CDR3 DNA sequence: TGTGCCAGCAGCTACAGGGGGCAGGGTTCACCCCTCCACTTT. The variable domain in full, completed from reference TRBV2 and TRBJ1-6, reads EPEVTQTPSHQVTQMGQEVILRCVPISNHLYFYWYRQILGQKVEFLVSFYNNEISEKSEIFDDQFSVERPDGSNFTLKIRSTKLEDSAMYFCASSYRGQGSPLHFGNGTRLTVT.